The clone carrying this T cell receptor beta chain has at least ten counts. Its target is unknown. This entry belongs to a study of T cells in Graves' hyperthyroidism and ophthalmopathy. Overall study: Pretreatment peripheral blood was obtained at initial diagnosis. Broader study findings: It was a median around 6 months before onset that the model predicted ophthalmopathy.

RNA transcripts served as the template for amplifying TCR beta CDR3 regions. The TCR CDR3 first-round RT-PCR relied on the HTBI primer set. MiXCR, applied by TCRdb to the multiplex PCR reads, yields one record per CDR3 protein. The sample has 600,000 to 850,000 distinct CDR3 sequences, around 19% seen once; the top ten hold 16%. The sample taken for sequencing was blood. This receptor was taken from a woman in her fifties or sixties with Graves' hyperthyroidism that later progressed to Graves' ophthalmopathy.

As DNA, the CDR3 is TGTGCCAGCATCGATGGAGGGGGTTTCTCTTCACCCCTCCACTTT. It codes for CASIDGGGFSSPLHF. The chain links TRBV12-3 or TRBV12-4 to TRBJ1-6; a weak D match, TRBD1 (6 bases). V gave up 7 bases and J gave up 9 bases, with 19 bases separating them. The CDR3 is 15 amino acids.